This TCR beta chain was recorded in a study of identical twins. MiXCR, run by TCRdb on the 5' RACE reads, gives a single entry per CDR3 protein. This sample has 200,000 to 250,000 distinct CDR3 sequences, with about 7.5% found just once. With no exceptions, donors were healthy Caucasians. Details on this clonotype: Its specificity is unknown.

Study-level findings and limits: With monozygotic twins, out-of-frame TCR alpha sharing exceeded what models estimated.

Germline V gene lookup returns CDR1 KGHDR and CDR2 SFDVKD. The CDR3 sequence is 13 residues long. With 4 bases removed from V and 2 bases from J, the gap between germline ends came to 5 bases. These same data were also listed under a study on yellow fever vaccine responses in identical twins.

The sequenced material came from memory (CD45RO+) T cells sorted from blood. The receptor was derived from a woman aged 18-29 years in good health. This chain joins TRBV24-1 and TRBJ1-3, with D uncertain. The CDR3 coding sequence is TGTGCCACCAGTGACCGAACTGGAAACACCATATATTTT. It specifies CATSDRTGNTIYF.